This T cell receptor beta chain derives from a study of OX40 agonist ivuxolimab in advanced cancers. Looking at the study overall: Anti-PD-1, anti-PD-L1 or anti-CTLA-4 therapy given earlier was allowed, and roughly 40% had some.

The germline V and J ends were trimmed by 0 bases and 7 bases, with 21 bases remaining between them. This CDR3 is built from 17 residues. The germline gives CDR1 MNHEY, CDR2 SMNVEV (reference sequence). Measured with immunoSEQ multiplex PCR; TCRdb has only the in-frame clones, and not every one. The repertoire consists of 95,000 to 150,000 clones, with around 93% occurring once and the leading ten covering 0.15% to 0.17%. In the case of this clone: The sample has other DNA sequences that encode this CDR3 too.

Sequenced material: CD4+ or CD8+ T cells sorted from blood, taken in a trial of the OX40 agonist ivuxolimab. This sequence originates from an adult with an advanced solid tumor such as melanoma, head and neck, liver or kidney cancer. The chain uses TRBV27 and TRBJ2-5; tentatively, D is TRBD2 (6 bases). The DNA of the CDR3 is TGTGCCAGCAGTTTATCGGCCAGGAATTTCTTGGGAGGGACCCAGTACTTC. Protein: CASSLSARNFLGGTQYF.